This T cell receptor (beta chain) was captured in a study of blood T cell repertoires in COVID-19. Background on the study: Sources were T cells, B-cell-depleted T cells, or PBMCs; the material itself was cDNA or gDNA.

This CDR3 has 14 residues. Germline V gene sequence: CDR1 LGHDT, CDR2 YNNKEL (reference sequence). V shed 7 bases and J shed 8 bases, with 20 bases lying between them. The method was immunoSEQ multiplex PCR; TCRdb's version includes in-frame clones alone and lacks a portion of them. Of around 84,000 clones listed, about 68% are singletons. This TCR was recovered from a man aged 45-60 years with active or convalescent COVID-19. The rearrangement links TRBV3-1 (or the pseudogene TRBV3-2) to TRBJ1-1; the D gene is possibly TRBD1 (5 bases). Sequencing was carried out using peripheral blood. The CDR3 protein is CASIPGGSFGEAFF. The CDR3 DNA reads TGTGCCAGCATCCCCGGGGGGTCCTTCGGGGAAGCTTTCTTT.